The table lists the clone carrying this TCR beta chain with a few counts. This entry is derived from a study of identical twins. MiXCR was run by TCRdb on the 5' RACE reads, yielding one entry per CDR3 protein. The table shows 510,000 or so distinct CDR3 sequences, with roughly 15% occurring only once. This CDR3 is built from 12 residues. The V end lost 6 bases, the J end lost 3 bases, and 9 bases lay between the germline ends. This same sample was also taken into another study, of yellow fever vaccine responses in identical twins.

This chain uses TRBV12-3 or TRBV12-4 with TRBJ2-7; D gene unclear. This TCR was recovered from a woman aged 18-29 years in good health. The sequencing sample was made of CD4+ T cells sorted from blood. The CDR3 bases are TGTGCCAGCAGCCTATTCATCTACGAGCAGTACTTC. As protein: CASSLFIYEQYF.